This T cell receptor (beta chain) came from a study of T-cell memory formation after mild COVID-19. As for the study in general: Largely, the TCR clusters proved donor specific.

Whole-study results and caveats: CD4+ contracting clones were found mainly in CM and EM, and CD8+ ones in EMRA. Pre-infection memory harbored some responding clones, suggesting cross-reactive memory joined.

The CDR3 totals 16 residues. Germline lookup yields CDR1 LGHNA and CDR2 YSLEER. J gave up 11 bases and V 3 bases, and 11 bases lay outside the gene matches. Details on this clonotype: What it binds is not known.

cDNA libraries for TCR alpha and TCR beta, carrying sample barcodes and UMIs, came from 5'RACE with constant-segment primers. Via MiXCR, TCRdb re-called the 5' RACE reads, giving one row per CDR3 protein. The repertoire holds a few hundred thousand distinct CDR3 sequences, with about 15% as singletons. V is TRBV4-3 and J is TRBJ1-6; 9 nucleotides align to TRBD1. The sequence was collected from a man aged 18 to 29 who had mild COVID-19 (a few samples of this study predate the infection). Cell type and time point are not known. Sequenced input: PBMCs or a T cell subset sorted from them (not recorded which). The CDR3 DNA reads TGCGCCAGCAGCCAGGACAGGGGCCGTCCCTCACCACCCCTCCACTTT. Translating gives CASSQDRGRPSPPLHF.